This T cell receptor (beta chain) stems from a study of shared T cell receptors in the human thymus. The CDR3 has 15 amino acids. Some clones are missing from TCRdb's copy, which holds only in-frame ones; the method was immunoSEQ multiplex PCR. The sample carries some 660,000 clones, around 87% recorded once. These same records also appear under a second study, on human thymus T cells. From that study: Donation came from healthy Finnish infants having corrective surgery for congenital heart defects. Thymus tissue was removed during corrective cardiac surgery. Unrelated individuals had highly overlapping thymic repertoires, as reported in related research.

V and J are TRBV21-1 and TRBJ1-1. TRBV21-1 is annotated as a pseudogene. This TCR was recovered from a boy younger than two with a congenital heart defect. Source material: thymocytes. As DNA, the CDR3 is TGTGCCAGCAGCAATTTGAGGGTCAGGAACACTGAAGCTTTCTTT. It yields the protein CASSNLRVRNTEAFF.